The T cell receptor beta chain under discussion was sequenced for a study of cytomegalovirus exposure and HLA in healthy donors. Study-level background: Out of 170 million or so T cells, an earlier analysis found fewer than 140 million unique TCR beta sequences in total.

PCR was performed using 60 Vbeta and 13 Jbeta primers. Clones were read by immunoSEQ multiplex PCR, and TCRdb kept only the in-frame ones, dropping some. The sample yields about 110,000 clones, around 67% seen once. Remarks on this clone: What it binds is unknown.

General observations from the study: HLA alleles were associated with 15,000 to 20,000 TCR beta sequences in a later analysis at 0.05 false discovery rate. Apart from CMV serostatus, no immune exposure information was available.

CDR3 size: 16 residues. Per the germline V gene, CDR1 is SGHNT and CDR2 is YYREEE (reference sequence). The origin of this receptor is a middle-aged woman in good health and CMV-seronegative. This chain uses TRBV5-4 with TRBJ1-4, with TRBD1 matching 7 bases. The source material was PBMCs. Here the CDR3 DNA reads TGTGCTTCCCAGACCAACAGGGGTGAGTATAATGAAAAACTGTTTTTT. The encoded protein is CASQTNRGEYNEKLFF. Based on the CDR3 plus reference TRBV5-4 and TRBJ1-4, the full variable domain is ETGVTQSPTHLIKTRGQQVTLRCSSQSGHNTVSWYQQALGQGPQFIFQYYREEENGRGNFPPRFSGLQFPNYSSELNVNALELDDSALYLCASQTNRGEYNEKLFFGSGTQLSVL.